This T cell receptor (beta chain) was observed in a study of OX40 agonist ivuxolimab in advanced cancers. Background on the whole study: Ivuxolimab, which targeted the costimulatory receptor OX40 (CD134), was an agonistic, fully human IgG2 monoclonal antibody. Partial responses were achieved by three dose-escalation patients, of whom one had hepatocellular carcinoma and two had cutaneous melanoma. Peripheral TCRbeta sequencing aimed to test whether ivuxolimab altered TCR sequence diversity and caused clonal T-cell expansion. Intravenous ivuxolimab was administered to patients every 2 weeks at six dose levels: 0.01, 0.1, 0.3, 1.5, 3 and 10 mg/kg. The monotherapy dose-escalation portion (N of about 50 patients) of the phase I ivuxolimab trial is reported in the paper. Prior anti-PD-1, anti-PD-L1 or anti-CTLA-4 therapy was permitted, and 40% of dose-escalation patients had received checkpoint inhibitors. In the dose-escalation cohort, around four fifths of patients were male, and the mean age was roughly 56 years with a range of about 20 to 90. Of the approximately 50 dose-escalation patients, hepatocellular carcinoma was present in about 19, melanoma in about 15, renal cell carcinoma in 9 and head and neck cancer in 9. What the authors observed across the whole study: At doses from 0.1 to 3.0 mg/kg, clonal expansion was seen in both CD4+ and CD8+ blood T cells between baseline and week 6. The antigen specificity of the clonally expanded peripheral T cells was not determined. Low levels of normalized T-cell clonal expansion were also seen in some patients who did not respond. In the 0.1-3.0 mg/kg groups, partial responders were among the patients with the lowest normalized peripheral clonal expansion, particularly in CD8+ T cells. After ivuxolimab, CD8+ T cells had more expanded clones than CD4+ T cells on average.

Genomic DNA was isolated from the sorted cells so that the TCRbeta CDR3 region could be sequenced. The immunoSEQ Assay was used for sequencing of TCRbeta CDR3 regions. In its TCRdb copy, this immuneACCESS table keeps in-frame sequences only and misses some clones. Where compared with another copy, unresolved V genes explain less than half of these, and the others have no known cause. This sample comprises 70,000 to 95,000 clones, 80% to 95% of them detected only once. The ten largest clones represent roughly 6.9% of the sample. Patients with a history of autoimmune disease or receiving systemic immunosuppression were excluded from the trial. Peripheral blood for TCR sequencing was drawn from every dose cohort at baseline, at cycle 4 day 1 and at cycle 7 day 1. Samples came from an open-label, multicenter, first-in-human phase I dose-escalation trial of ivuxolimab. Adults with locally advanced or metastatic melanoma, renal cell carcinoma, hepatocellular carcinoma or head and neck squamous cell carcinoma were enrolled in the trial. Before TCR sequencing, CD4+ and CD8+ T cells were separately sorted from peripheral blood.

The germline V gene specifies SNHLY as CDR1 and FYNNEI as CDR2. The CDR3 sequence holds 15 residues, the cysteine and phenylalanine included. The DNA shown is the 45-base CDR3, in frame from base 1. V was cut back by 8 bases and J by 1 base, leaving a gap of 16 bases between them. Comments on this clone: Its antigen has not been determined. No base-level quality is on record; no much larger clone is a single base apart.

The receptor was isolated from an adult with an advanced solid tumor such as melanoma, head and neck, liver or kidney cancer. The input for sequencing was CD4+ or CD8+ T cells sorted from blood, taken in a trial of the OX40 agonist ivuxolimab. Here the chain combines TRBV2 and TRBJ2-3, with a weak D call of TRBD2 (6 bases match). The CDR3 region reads CASCYGSWGTDTQYF. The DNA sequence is TGTGCCAGCTGCTACGGGAGTTGGGGCACAGATACGCAGTATTTT.